One and the same sample provided the 5 T cell receptor beta chains below, sequenced in a study of blood T cells in healthy people across ages. Using a J-beta primer mix together with a sample-barcoded 5' primer, a second PCR was run for about 6 to 11 cycles. TCRdb re-derived calls from the 5' RACE reads in MiXCR, one entry per CDR3 protein. The sample yields 850,000 to 950,000 distinct CDR3 sequences, under 30% seen once. The sequencing sample was made of blood. The receptor set was obtained from an elderly woman in good health.

This clonotype was detected ten times or more. The CDR3 coding sequence is TGTGCCAGCAGCTCTAGCTGGGAGACCCAGTACTTC. It translates to CASSSSWETQYF. This chain joins TRBV11-2 and TRBJ2-5, with D perhaps matching TRBD2 (5 bases). The germline V gene encodes CDR1 SGHAT and CDR2 FQNNGV. The V and J ends lost 4 bases and 5 bases respectively, with 8 bases between them. The CDR3 covers 12 residues.

Only a few counts were recorded for this clonotype. This chain uses TRBV2 with TRBJ1-2; TRBD1 agrees at 7 bases. Germline V CDR1 and CDR2: SNHLY, FYNNEI. The CDR3 totals 14 residues. J gave up 10 bases and V 7 bases, and 15 bases lay outside the gene matches. CDR3 loop: CASTSLGGQGDYTF. CDR3 coding DNA: TGTGCCAGCACCTCCCTGGGTGGGCAGGGGGACTACACCTTC.

The chain employs TRBV15 and TRBJ1-2; 7 bases are shared with TRBD1. Germline CDR1 LNHNV, CDR2 YYDKDF (reference sequence). The CDR3 runs 14 residues. The J segment lost 7 bases and the V segment lost 0 bases, leaving 5 bases of the junction unmatched. CDR3 DNA: TGTGCCACCAGCAGAGATAGAGGGGGCCCTGGCTACACCTTC. It translates to CATSRDRGGPGYTF. Full variable domain (missing parts from reference TRBV15 and TRBJ1-2): DAMVIQNPRYQVTQFGKPVTLSCSQTLNHNVMYWYQQKSSQAPKLLFHYYDKDFNNEADTPDNFQSRRPNTSFCFLDIRSPGLGDTAMYLCATSRDRGGPGYTFGSGTRLTVV.

This clonotype was seen ten or more times. A read error may explain this, as a much larger clone is one base away. The V and J genes are TRBV12-3 or TRBV12-4 and TRBJ2-6, with D unresolved. V was clipped by 4 bases and J by 0 bases, with 4 bases between them. This CDR3 spans 14 amino acids. Here the CDR3 reads CASSWGSGANVLTF. The DNA of the CDR3 is TGTGCCAGCAGTTGGGGCTCTGGGGCCAACGTCCTGACTTTC.

In regard to this clonotype: A much bigger clone sits one base away, suggesting this may be a read error. The V gene is TRBV30, the J gene TRBJ1-2; unclear D gene. The CDR3 is 16 amino acids. V was pared by 2 bases and J by 0 bases, with 16 bases between. Germline V gene lookup returns CDR1 GTSNPN and CDR2 SVGIG (reference sequence). CDR3 coding DNA: TGTGCCTGGAGTACAACCTCGGGCCGATCTAACTATGGCTACACCTTC. This sequence encodes CAWSTTSGRSNYGYTF.